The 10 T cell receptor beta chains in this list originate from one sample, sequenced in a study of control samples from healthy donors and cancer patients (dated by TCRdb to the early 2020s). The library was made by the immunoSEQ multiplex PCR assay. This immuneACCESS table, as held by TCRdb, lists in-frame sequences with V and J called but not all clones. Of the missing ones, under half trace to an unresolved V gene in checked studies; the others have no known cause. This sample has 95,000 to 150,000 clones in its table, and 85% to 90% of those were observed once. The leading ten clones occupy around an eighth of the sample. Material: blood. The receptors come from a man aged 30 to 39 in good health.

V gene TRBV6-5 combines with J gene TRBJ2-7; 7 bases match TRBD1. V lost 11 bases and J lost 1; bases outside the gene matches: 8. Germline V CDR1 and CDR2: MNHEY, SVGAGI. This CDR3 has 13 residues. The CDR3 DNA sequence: TGTGCCGTCAGGACAGGCCTATCCTACGAGCAGTACTTC. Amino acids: CAVRTGLSYEQYF.

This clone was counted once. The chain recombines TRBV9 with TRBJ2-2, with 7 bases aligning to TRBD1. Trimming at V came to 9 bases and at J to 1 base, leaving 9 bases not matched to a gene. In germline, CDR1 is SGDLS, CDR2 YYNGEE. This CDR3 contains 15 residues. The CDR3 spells CATTPGGGNTGELFF. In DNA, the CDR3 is TGTGCCACTACGCCAGGGGGTGGGAACACCGGGGAGCTGTTTTTT.

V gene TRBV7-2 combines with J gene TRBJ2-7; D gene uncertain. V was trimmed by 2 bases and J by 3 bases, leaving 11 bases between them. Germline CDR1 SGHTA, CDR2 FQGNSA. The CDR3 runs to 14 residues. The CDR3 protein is CASSLSELLYEQYF. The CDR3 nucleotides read TGTGCCAGCAGCTTAAGTGAGCTTCTCTACGAGCAGTACTTC.

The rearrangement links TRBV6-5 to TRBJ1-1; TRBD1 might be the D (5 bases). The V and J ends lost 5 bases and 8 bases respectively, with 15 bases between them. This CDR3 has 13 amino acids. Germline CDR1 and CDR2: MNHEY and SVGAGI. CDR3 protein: CASSPTVRQEAFF. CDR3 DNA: TGTGCCAGCAGTCCGACAGTCCGACAGGAAGCTTTCTTT.

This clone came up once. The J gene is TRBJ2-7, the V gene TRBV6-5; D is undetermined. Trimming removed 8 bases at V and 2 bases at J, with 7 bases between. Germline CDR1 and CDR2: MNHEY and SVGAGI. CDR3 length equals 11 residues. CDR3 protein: CASLLTYEQYF. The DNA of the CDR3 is TGTGCCAGCCTTTTGACCTACGAGCAGTACTTC.

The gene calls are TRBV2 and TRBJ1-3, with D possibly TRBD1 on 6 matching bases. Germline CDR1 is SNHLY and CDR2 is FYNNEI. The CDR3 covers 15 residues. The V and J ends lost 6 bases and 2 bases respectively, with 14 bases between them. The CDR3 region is CASSQQGGAGNTIYF. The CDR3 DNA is TGTGCCAGCAGCCAACAGGGTGGGGCTGGAAACACCATATATTTT.

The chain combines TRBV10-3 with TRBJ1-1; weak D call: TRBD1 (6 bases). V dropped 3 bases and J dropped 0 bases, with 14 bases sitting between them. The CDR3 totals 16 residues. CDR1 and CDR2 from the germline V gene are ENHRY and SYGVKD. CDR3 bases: TGTGCCATCAGTGATGGGGGTAGGGGGATGAACACTGAAGCTTTCTTT. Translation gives CAISDGGRGMNTEAFF.

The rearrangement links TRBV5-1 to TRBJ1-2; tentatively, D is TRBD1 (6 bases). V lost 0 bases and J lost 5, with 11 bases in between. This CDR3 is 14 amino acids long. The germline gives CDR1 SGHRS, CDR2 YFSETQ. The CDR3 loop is CASSLGDRSYGYTF. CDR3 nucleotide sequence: TGCGCCAGCAGCTTGGGAGACAGGTCGTATGGCTACACCTTC.

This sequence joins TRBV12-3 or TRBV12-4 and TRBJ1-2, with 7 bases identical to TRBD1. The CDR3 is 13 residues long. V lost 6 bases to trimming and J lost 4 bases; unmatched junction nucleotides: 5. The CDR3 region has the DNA TGTGCCAGCAGCCAGGGGGATGGCTATGGCTACACCTTC. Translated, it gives CASSQGDGYGYTF.

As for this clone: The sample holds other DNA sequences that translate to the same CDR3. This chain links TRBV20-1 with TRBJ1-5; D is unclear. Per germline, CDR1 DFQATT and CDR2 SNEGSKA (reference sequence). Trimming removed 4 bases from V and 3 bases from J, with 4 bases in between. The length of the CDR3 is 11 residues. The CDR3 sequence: CSAKDNQPQHF. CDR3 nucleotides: TGCAGTGCTAAAGACAATCAGCCCCAGCATTTT.